The present TCR beta chain was sequenced within a study of T-cell memory formation after mild COVID-19. Study-wide background: TCR clusters showed largely donor specificity. Findings and caveats of the study: Day 15 to 85 contractors were CD4/CD8 balanced; later expanders leaned CD4+. The second-wave clones peaking on day 37 were not confirmed as SARS-CoV-2-specific. CD4+ contracting clones were mainly CM and EM; CD8+ ones, EMRA.

MiXCR, run by TCRdb on the 5' RACE reads, gives a single entry per CDR3 protein. The sample carries under 300,000 distinct CDR3 sequences, around a tenth recorded once. Comment on this clonotype: The target antigen is unknown.

V lost 0 bases and J lost 8; bases outside the gene matches: 2. Germline V CDR1 and CDR2: SGHAT, FQNNGV. There are 14 residues in the CDR3. This receptor was obtained from a man between 18 and 35 years old who had mild COVID-19 (a few samples of this study predate the infection). Cell type and time point are not known. J is TRBJ2-1 and V is TRBV11-2; 9 bases agree with TRBD2. The sequenced material came from PBMCs or a T cell subset sorted from them (not recorded which). The CDR3 DNA reads TGTGCCAGCAGCTTAGATTCTAGCGGGGATGAGCAGTTCTTC. As protein: CASSLDSSGDEQFF.